This record concerns one T cell receptor (beta chain) sequence. There are 15 residues in the CDR3. V was clipped by 2 bases and J by 4 bases; unmatched bases: 5. Germline V gene lookup returns CDR1 SGHTA and CDR2 FQGNSA. This entry is derived from a study of cytomegalovirus exposure and HLA in healthy donors. The PCR ran on 60 Vbeta and 13 Jbeta primers. Clones were sequenced by immunoSEQ multiplex PCR, and TCRdb holds only the in-frame ones, with some missing. Of 95,000 to 150,000 clones listed, roughly four fifths were seen once; the top ten hold approximately 3.5%. The sample taken for sequencing was PBMCs. The sequence derives from a woman in her 30s in good health and CMV-seropositive. This chain links TRBV7-2 with TRBJ2-1; 7 nucleotides align to TRBD1. This CDR3 is CASSLKGASYNEQFF. CDR3 coding DNA: TGTGCCAGCAGCTTAAAGGGGGCGTCGTACAATGAGCAGTTCTTC.